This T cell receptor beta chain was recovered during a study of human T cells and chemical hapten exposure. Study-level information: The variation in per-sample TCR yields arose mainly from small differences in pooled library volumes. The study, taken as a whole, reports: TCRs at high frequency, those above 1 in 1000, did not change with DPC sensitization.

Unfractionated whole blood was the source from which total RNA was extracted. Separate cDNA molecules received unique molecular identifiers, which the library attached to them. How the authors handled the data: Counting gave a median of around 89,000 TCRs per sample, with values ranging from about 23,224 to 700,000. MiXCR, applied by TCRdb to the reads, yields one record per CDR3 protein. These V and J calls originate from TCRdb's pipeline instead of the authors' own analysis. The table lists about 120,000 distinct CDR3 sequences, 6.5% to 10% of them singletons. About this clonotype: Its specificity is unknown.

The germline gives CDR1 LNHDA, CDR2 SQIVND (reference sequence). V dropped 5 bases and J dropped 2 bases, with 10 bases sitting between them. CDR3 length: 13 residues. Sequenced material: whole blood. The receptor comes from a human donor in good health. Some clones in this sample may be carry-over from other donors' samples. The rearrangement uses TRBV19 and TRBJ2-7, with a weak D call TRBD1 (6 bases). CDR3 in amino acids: CASSQGTTYEQYF. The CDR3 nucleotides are TGTGCCAGTAGTCAGGGGACCACCTACGAGCAGTACTTC.